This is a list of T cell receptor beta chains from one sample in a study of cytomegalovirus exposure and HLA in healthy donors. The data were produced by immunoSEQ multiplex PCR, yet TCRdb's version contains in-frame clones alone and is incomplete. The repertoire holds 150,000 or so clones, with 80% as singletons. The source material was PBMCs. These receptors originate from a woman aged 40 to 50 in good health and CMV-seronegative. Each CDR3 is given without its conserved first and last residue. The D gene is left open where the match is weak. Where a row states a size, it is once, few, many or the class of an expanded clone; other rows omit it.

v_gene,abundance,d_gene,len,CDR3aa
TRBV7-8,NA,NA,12,ASSSRGDNYGYT
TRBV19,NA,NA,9,ASSSLGEQY
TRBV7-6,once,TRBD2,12,ASSPGEGIDEQY
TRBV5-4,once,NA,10,ASSSDGVEAF
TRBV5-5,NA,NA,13,ASSGGVSAKETQY
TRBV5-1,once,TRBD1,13,ASSQRTGIYNEQF
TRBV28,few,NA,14,ASSLRRQGGTGELF
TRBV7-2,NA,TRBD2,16,ASSLKASGSYFSYEQY
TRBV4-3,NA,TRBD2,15,ASSFTGTSTGANGLT
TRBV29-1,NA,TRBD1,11,SVERGRNYGYT
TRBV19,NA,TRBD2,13,ASSTTSESYNEQF
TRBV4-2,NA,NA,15,ASSQEDSGSGYNEQF
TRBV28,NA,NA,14,ASSLLSTSIPYEQY
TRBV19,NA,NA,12,ASSKGEGHNEQF
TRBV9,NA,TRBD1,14,ASSLGQGSSYNEQF
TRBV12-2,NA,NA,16,ASRLAPPRQGVKDEQY
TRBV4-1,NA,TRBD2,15,ASSQVTSGGSSYEQY
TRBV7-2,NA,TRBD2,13,ASSLSGRDAGEQF
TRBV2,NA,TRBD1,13,ASRAGGYSNQPQH
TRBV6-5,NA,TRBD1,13,ASSSGQGDSEKLF
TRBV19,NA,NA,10,ASSGQTYEQY
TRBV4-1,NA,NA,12,ASSQIQGPGGYT
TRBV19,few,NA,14,ASSTPFGGMNTEAF
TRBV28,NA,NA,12,ASSLSHRTDTIY
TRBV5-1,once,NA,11,ASSLRRGGEQY
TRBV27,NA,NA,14,ASSVKGVASTYEQY
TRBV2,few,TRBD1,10,ASKGTVYGYT
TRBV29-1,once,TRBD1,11,STWTGSTDTQY
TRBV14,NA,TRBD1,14,ASSRRTGGRNEKLF
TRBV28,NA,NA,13,ASSLSGGPNYGYT
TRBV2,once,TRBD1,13,ASSDSSGQGYGYT
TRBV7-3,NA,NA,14,ASATPATENYYGYT
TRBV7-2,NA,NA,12,ASSLRAGESPLH
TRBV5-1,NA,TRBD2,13,ASSLVAGAIDTQY
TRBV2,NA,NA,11,ASSLGGPSEQF
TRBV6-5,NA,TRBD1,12,ASGGTGTGNTIY
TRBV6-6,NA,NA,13,ASSFDRLSSYEQY
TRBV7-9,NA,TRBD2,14,SSTPPSGGPSDEQF
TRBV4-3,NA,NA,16,ASSQLKEGGSPDTEAF
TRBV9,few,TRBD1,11,ASSGQGAYGYT
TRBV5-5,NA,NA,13,ASSHGARLYNEQF
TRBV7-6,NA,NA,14,ASSPRAGETDTEAF